Here is one T cell receptor (beta chain) with its context. Its matching antigen is unknown. The PCR made use of 60 Vbeta and 13 Jbeta primers. Sequencing used immunoSEQ multiplex PCR; TCRdb keeps in-frame clones, though not all of them. Of about 140,000 clones listed, roughly 82% are singletons. Germline CDR1 and CDR2: SGHTS and YDEGEE. CDR3 length equals 16 residues. The V and J ends lost 1 base and 0 bases respectively, with 11 bases between them. These data belong to a study of cytomegalovirus exposure and HLA in healthy donors. General study points: Most TCR sequences proved rare, with some public TCRs found in many donors. Association of a missense DCLRE1C variant with TCR beta V- and J-gene trimming was reported in a later analysis. Common viral pathogens were later found to be apparently linked to several of the most significant clusters.

The sequence came from a male donor in good health and CMV-seronegative. The sequenced sample consisted of PBMCs. The chain is built from TRBV5-8 and TRBJ1-5; D is undetermined. The CDR3 DNA reads TGTGCCAGCAGCTTGAGAACAGTGAGTAGCAATCAGCCCCAGCATTTT. It encodes CASSLRTVSSNQPQHF.